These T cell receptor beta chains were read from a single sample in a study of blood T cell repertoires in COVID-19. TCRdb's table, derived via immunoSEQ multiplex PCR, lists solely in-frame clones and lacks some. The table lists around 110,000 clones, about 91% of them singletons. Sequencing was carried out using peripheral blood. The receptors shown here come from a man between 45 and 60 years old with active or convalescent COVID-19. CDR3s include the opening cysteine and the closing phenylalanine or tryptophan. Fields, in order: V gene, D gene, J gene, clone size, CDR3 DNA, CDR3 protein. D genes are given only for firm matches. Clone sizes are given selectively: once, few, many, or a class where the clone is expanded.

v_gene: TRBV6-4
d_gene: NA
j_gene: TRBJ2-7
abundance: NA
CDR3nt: TGTGCCAGCAGTCCTACCAGCGGCACCTACGAGCAGTACTTC
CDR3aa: CASSPTSGTYEQYF

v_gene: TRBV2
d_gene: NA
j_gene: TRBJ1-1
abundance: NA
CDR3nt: TGTGCCAGCCCGCCCGCGGGCTTGGTCACTGAAGCTTTCTTT
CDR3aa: CASPPAGLVTEAFF

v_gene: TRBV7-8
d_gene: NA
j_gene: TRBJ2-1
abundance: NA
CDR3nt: TGTGCCAGCAGCCCCGGCCGGACAGACTACAATGAGCAGTTCTTC
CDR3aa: CASSPGRTDYNEQFF

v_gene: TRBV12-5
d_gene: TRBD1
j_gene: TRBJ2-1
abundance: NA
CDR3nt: TGTGCTAGTGGCCCAGGGGGAGAAATGGGTGAGCAGTTCTTC
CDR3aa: CASGPGGEMGEQFF

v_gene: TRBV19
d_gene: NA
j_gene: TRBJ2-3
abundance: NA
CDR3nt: TGTGCCAGTAGTATAGATGGCAGAGGGACGGGAGTTACAGATACGCAGTATTTT
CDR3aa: CASSIDGRGTGVTDTQYF

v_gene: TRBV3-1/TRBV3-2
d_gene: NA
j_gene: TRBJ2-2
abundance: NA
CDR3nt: TGTGCCAGCAGCCAAGCTGTCACCGGGGAGCTGTTTTTT
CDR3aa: CASSQAVTGELFF

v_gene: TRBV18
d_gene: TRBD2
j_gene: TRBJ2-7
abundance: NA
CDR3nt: TGTGCCAGCTCACAGTCCCCCCAACTAGCGGGAGCCTACGAGCAGTACTTC
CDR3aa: CASSQSPQLAGAYEQYF

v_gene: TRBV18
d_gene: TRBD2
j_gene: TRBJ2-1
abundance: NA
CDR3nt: TGTGCCAGCTCCCCCCCCGGGGACTACCTCAATGAGCAGTTCTTC
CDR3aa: CASSPPGDYLNEQFF

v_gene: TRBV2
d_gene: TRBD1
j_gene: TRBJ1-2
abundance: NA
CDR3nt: TGTGCCAGCAGTGAAGCGGGGACAGGGTGGCTCCTTAACTATGGCTACACCTTC
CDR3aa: CASSEAGTGWLLNYGYTF

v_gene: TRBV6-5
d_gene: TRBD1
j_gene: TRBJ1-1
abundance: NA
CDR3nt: TGTGCCAGCAGTTACGGGACAGGGTCGACTGAAGCTTTCTTT
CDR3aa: CASSYGTGSTEAFF

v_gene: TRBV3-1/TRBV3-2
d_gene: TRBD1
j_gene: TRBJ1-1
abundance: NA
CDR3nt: TGTGCCAGCAGCCATACCGACAGGGGGTCTGAAGCTTTCTTT
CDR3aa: CASSHTDRGSEAFF

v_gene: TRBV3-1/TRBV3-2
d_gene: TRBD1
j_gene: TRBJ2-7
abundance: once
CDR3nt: TGTGCCAGCAGCCCGGGACAGGGGGCTGATGAGCAGTACTTC
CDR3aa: CASSPGQGADEQYF

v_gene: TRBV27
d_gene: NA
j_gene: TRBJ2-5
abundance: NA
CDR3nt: TGTGCCAGCACCAGGGTCGGAGAAGAGACCCAGTACTTC
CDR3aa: CASTRVGEETQYF

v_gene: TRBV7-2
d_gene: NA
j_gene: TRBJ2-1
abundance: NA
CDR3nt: TGTGCCAGCAGCTTCATCGCGAGCTCCTACAATGAGCAGTTCTTC
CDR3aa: CASSFIASSYNEQFF

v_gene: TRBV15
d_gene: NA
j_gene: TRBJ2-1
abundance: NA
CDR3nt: TGTGCCACCAGCAGAGACGGGAGTATAAGTGAGCAGTTCTTC
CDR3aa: CATSRDGSISEQFF

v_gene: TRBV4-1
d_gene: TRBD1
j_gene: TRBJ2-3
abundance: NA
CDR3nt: TGCGCCAGCAGCCAGAGACAGGGATTAGATACGCAGTATTTT
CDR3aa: CASSQRQGLDTQYF

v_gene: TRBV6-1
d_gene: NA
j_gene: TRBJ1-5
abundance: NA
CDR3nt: TGTGCCAGCAGTGAATCCCAACTGCAGCCCCAGCATTTT
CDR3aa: CASSESQLQPQHF

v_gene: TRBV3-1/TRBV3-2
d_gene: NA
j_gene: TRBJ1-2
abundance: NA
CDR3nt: TGTGCCAGCAGCCAAACGGGGATGGGCTACACCTTC
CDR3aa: CASSQTGMGYTF

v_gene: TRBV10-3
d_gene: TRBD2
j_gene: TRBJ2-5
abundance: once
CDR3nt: TGTGCCATCAGTGAGGTCAAGGAGCGGGAGGGCCTAGAAGAGACCCAGTACTTC
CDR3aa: CAISEVKEREGLEETQYF

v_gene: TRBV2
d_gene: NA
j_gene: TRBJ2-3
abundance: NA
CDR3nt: TGTGCCAGCAGTGAAAGGGGCGGTAGTCGAAATACGCAGTATTTT
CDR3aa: CASSERGGSRNTQYF